This is a list of T cell receptor beta chains from one sample in a study of CD8+CD57+ T cells in acquired aplastic anemia. TCRdb independently ran MiXCR on the reads; one entry per CDR3 protein. The sample lists 200,000 to 250,000 distinct CDR3 sequences, 34% seen once, with roughly 1.1% in the top ten. Material: sorted CD4+, CD8+, or CD8+CD57+ T cells (not recorded which) from PBMCs. The receptor set was obtained from a human donor in good health, serving as a control. The CDR3 runs from the conserved cysteine through the conserved F or W. The order of the fields is CDR3 protein, CDR3 DNA, J gene, V gene, D gene, clone size. D genes are given only for firm matches. Size values are once, few and many counts, or a class for expanded clones, and some rows have none.

CDR3 protein: CASSRGTGLFASHNEQFF
CDR3 DNA: TGTGCCAGTAGCCGAGGGACAGGTTTATTCGCGTCCCACAATGAGCAGTTCTTC
J gene: TRBJ2-1
V gene: TRBV19
D gene: TRBD1
clone size: many

CDR3 protein: CASGQGETEAFF
CDR3 DNA: TGTGCCAGCGGACAGGGGGAGACTGAAGCTTTCTTT
J gene: TRBJ1-1
V gene: TRBV2
D gene: TRBD1
clone size: .

CDR3 protein: CASSPDPKGEAFF
CDR3 DNA: TGTGCCAGCAGCCCTGACCCAAAAGGTGAAGCTTTCTTT
J gene: TRBJ1-1
V gene: TRBV9
D gene: .
clone size: many

CDR3 protein: CASSTLQASGYTF
CDR3 DNA: TGTGCCAGCAGTACCCTTCAGGCTAGTGGCTACACCTTC
J gene: TRBJ1-2
V gene: TRBV2
D gene: .
clone size: .

CDR3 protein: CASSLVTGGRLFF
CDR3 DNA: TGTGCCAGCAGCTTAGTTACCGGGGGACGGCTGTTTTTT
J gene: TRBJ2-2
V gene: TRBV11-2
D gene: .
clone size: many

CDR3 protein: CASSSIPTTQSPLHF
CDR3 DNA: TGCGCCAGCAGCTCAATCCCCACCACCCAGTCACCCCTCCACTTT
J gene: TRBJ1-6
V gene: TRBV4-1
D gene: .
clone size: many

CDR3 protein: CATSRESVGNRYRNEQFF
CDR3 DNA: TGTGCCACCAGCAGAGAATCGGTCGGGAACCGCTACAGGAATGAGCAGTTCTTC
J gene: TRBJ2-1
V gene: TRBV15
D gene: .
clone size: .

CDR3 protein: CAGSLYAGASYEQYF
CDR3 DNA: TGTGCCGGCAGCTTATACGCAGGGGCATCCTACGAGCAGTACTTC
J gene: TRBJ2-7
V gene: TRBV7-3
D gene: .
clone size: .

CDR3 protein: CASSAPTAYGYTF
CDR3 DNA: TGTGCCTCGTCGGCACCAACGGCCTATGGCTACACCTTC
J gene: TRBJ1-2
V gene: TRBV19
D gene: .
clone size: many

CDR3 protein: CATSRLPVGRNGETQYF
CDR3 DNA: TGTGCCACCAGCAGACTCCCGGTCGGGAGGAATGGAGAGACCCAGTACTTC
J gene: TRBJ2-5
V gene: TRBV15
D gene: TRBD2
clone size: .

CDR3 protein: CASSSGTPWGNEQFF
CDR3 DNA: TGTGCCAGTAGCTCCGGGACTCCATGGGGCAATGAGCAGTTCTTC
J gene: TRBJ2-1
V gene: TRBV19
D gene: .
clone size: many

CDR3 protein: CASSGGLAGGSHGQFF
CDR3 DNA: TGTGCCAGCAGTGGTGGACTAGCGGGGGGGTCCCATGGGCAGTTCTTC
J gene: TRBJ2-1
V gene: TRBV2
D gene: TRBD2
clone size: .

CDR3 protein: CSARDAVSYEQYF
CDR3 DNA: TGCAGTGCTAGAGATGCGGTCTCCTACGAGCAGTACTTC
J gene: TRBJ2-7
V gene: TRBV20-1
D gene: .
clone size: many

CDR3 protein: CSAISAVDQGSGYTF
CDR3 DNA: TGCAGCGCGATTTCGGCGGTGGACCAGGGGAGTGGCTACACCTTC
J gene: TRBJ1-2
V gene: TRBV29-1
D gene: .
clone size: few

CDR3 protein: CASSGLVGYGYTF
CDR3 DNA: TGTGCCAGCAGTGGACTCGTAGGCTATGGCTACACCTTC
J gene: TRBJ1-2
V gene: TRBV2
D gene: .
clone size: .

CDR3 protein: CSARQGTGHSYEQYF
CDR3 DNA: TGCAGTGCTAGGCAAGGGACAGGGCACTCCTACGAGCAGTACTTC
J gene: TRBJ2-7
V gene: TRBV20-1
D gene: TRBD1
clone size: .

CDR3 protein: CASSIVNEQYF
CDR3 DNA: TGTGCCAGCAGTATAGTGAACGAGCAGTACTTC
J gene: TRBJ2-7
V gene: TRBV11-2
D gene: .
clone size: many

CDR3 protein: CAISEGRGAYEQYF
CDR3 DNA: TGTGCCATCAGTGAGGGTAGGGGGGCCTACGAGCAGTACTTC
J gene: TRBJ2-7
V gene: TRBV10-3
D gene: .
clone size: few

CDR3 protein: CASREQETQYF
CDR3 DNA: TGTGCCAGCAGGGAACAAGAGACCCAGTACTTC
J gene: TRBJ2-5
V gene: TRBV2
D gene: .
clone size: many

CDR3 protein: CSVAGGDPYEQYF
CDR3 DNA: TGCAGCGTGGCAGGGGGTGACCCCTACGAGCAGTACTTC
J gene: TRBJ2-7
V gene: TRBV29-1
D gene: TRBD1
clone size: .

CDR3 protein: CATSEPGPPFYNEQFF
CDR3 DNA: TGTGCCACCAGCGAACCGGGACCACCCTTCTACAATGAGCAGTTCTTC
J gene: TRBJ2-1
V gene: TRBV15
D gene: .
clone size: .

CDR3 protein: CATSSSQGGVDYGYTF
CDR3 DNA: TGTGCCACCAGTAGCAGCCAAGGGGGCGTTGACTATGGCTACACCTTC
J gene: TRBJ1-2
V gene: TRBV24-1
D gene: TRBD1
clone size: .

CDR3 protein: CATTSGGNQETQYF
CDR3 DNA: TGTGCCACCACTAGCGGGGGGAACCAAGAGACCCAGTACTTC
J gene: TRBJ2-5
V gene: TRBV10-3
D gene: TRBD2
clone size: many

CDR3 protein: CASSLGRFNTEAFF
CDR3 DNA: TGTGCCAGCAGCTTAGGCCGATTTAACACTGAAGCTTTCTTT
J gene: TRBJ1-1
V gene: TRBV7-9
D gene: .
clone size: many

CDR3 protein: CASSLDGVPPTEAFF
CDR3 DNA: TGCGCCAGCAGCTTGGATGGGGTTCCTCCCACTGAAGCTTTCTTT
J gene: TRBJ1-1
V gene: TRBV5-1
D gene: .
clone size: .

CDR3 protein: CASSASDSNYGYTF
CDR3 DNA: TGTGCCAGCAGCGCCTCGGACAGCAACTATGGCTACACCTTC
J gene: TRBJ1-2
V gene: TRBV9
D gene: .
clone size: many

CDR3 protein: CASTGLAGGTQYF
CDR3 DNA: TGTGCCAGTACCGGACTAGCGGGGGGGACCCAGTACTTC
J gene: TRBJ2-5
V gene: TRBV2
D gene: TRBD2
clone size: once

CDR3 protein: CAWTRGRNTEAFF
CDR3 DNA: TGTGCCTGGACCAGGGGACGGAACACTGAAGCTTTCTTT
J gene: TRBJ1-1
V gene: TRBV30
D gene: .
clone size: few

CDR3 protein: CASGRDGFTQYF
CDR3 DNA: TGTGCCAGCGGTCGGGACGGATTTACGCAGTATTTT
J gene: TRBJ2-3
V gene: TRBV2
D gene: .
clone size: .

CDR3 protein: CASMGGNGNTIYF
CDR3 DNA: TGTGCCAGTATGGGGGGAAATGGAAACACCATATATTTT
J gene: TRBJ1-3
V gene: TRBV19
D gene: .
clone size: many

CDR3 protein: CASSLSTGTSTSDTQYF
CDR3 DNA: TGTGCCAGCAGCTTAAGTACGGGGACTAGTACGTCCGATACGCAGTATTTT
J gene: TRBJ2-3
V gene: TRBV7-3
D gene: TRBD2
clone size: .

CDR3 protein: CATSDPAGTGETQYF
CDR3 DNA: TGTGCCACCAGTGACCCTGCCGGGACGGGAGAGACCCAGTACTTC
J gene: TRBJ2-5
V gene: TRBV24-1
D gene: .
clone size: many

CDR3 protein: CASRSRDSRLSPLHF
CDR3 DNA: TGTGCCAGCAGATCTAGGGACAGCCGCCTTTCACCCCTCCACTTT
J gene: TRBJ1-6
V gene: TRBV2
D gene: TRBD1
clone size: .

CDR3 protein: CSARTDIKNTEAFF
CDR3 DNA: TGCAGTGCTAGAACGGACATAAAGAACACTGAAGCTTTCTTT
J gene: TRBJ1-1
V gene: TRBV20-1
D gene: .
clone size: .

CDR3 protein: CASRTTGGASYGYTF
CDR3 DNA: TGTGCCAGTAGAACAACAGGGGGCGCTTCCTATGGCTACACCTTC
J gene: TRBJ1-2
V gene: TRBV19
D gene: TRBD1
clone size: many

CDR3 protein: CASRTTGGFDSPLHF
CDR3 DNA: TGTGCCAGCAGGACAACAGGGGGCTTCGACTCACCCCTCCACTTT
J gene: TRBJ1-6
V gene: TRBV2
D gene: TRBD1
clone size: many

CDR3 protein: CSATLGQGGNEQYF
CDR3 DNA: TGCAGTGCTACCCTGGGACAGGGCGGGAACGAGCAGTACTTC
J gene: TRBJ2-7
V gene: TRBV20-1
D gene: TRBD1
clone size: many

CDR3 protein: CSARDRIRGTEAFF
CDR3 DNA: TGCAGTGCTAGAGATAGGATTAGGGGCACTGAAGCTTTCTTT
J gene: TRBJ1-1
V gene: TRBV20-1
D gene: .
clone size: many

CDR3 protein: CASSERDSDNSPLHF
CDR3 DNA: TGTGCCAGCAGCGAACGGGACAGTGATAATTCACCCCTCCACTTT
J gene: TRBJ1-6
V gene: TRBV11-2
D gene: TRBD1
clone size: many

CDR3 protein: CASSTQGNQPQHF
CDR3 DNA: TGTGCCAGCAGCACCCAGGGGAATCAGCCCCAGCATTTT
J gene: TRBJ1-5
V gene: TRBV12-3/TRBV12-4
D gene: .
clone size: few

CDR3 protein: CATGDAGLGEQYF
CDR3 DNA: TGTGCCACCGGGGACGCCGGATTAGGGGAGCAGTACTTC
J gene: TRBJ2-7
V gene: TRBV28
D gene: .
clone size: .

CDR3 protein: CASSAAGVTQETQYF
CDR3 DNA: TGTGCCAGCAGTGCGGCAGGGGTAACCCAAGAGACCCAGTACTTC
J gene: TRBJ2-5
V gene: TRBV2
D gene: .
clone size: .

CDR3 protein: CASSRDRGQDTIYF
CDR3 DNA: TGTGCCAGCAGCCGTGACAGGGGGCAGGACACCATATATTTT
J gene: TRBJ1-3
V gene: TRBV7-2
D gene: TRBD1
clone size: many

CDR3 protein: CASSPLRGDQYF
CDR3 DNA: TGTGCCAGCAGCCCCTTACGGGGGGACCAGTACTTC
J gene: TRBJ2-5
V gene: TRBV7-2
D gene: TRBD2
clone size: many

CDR3 protein: CASSFLQGYNTEAFF
CDR3 DNA: TGTGCCAGCAGCTTTTTACAGGGTTACAACACTGAAGCTTTCTTT
J gene: TRBJ1-1
V gene: TRBV5-5
D gene: .
clone size: few

CDR3 protein: CSAIPPLGEDHRWGYGYAF
CDR3 DNA: TGCAGTGCTATTCCCCCCTTAGGGGAGGATCATAGGTGGGGCTATGGCTACGCCTTC
J gene: TRBJ1-2
V gene: TRBV20-1
D gene: .
clone size: .

CDR3 protein: CSAHGQNLYNEQFF
CDR3 DNA: TGCAGTGCCCACGGACAAAATTTATACAATGAGCAGTTCTTC
J gene: TRBJ2-1
V gene: TRBV20-1
D gene: .
clone size: .

CDR3 protein: CASSSVLGEQYF
CDR3 DNA: TGTGCCAGTAGTTCAGTACTAGGCGAGCAGTACTTC
J gene: TRBJ2-7
V gene: TRBV19
D gene: .
clone size: many

CDR3 protein: CASRVGTLGETQYF
CDR3 DNA: TGTGCCAGCAGGGTCGGGACACTGGGAGAGACCCAGTACTTC
J gene: TRBJ2-5
V gene: TRBV2
D gene: .
clone size: .

CDR3 protein: CAISGTGHGNTIYF
CDR3 DNA: TGTGCCATCAGTGGGACGGGGCATGGAAACACCATATATTTT
J gene: TRBJ1-3
V gene: TRBV10-3
D gene: .
clone size: few

CDR3 protein: CASSFGGGNTIYF
CDR3 DNA: TGTGCCAGCAGCTTCGGGGGTGGAAACACCATATATTTT
J gene: TRBJ1-3
V gene: TRBV5-4
D gene: .
clone size: .

CDR3 protein: CANRLANTGELFF
CDR3 DNA: TGTGCCAACAGACTAGCAAACACCGGGGAGCTGTTTTTT
J gene: TRBJ2-2
V gene: TRBV13
D gene: TRBD2
clone size: few

CDR3 protein: CASSELAGQAKNIQYF
CDR3 DNA: TGTGCCAGCAGTGAACTAGCGGGACAAGCCAAAAACATTCAGTACTTC
J gene: TRBJ2-4
V gene: TRBV27
D gene: TRBD2
clone size: .

CDR3 protein: CSVALANYGYTF
CDR3 DNA: TGCAGCGTTGCTCTAGCTAACTATGGCTACACCTTC
J gene: TRBJ1-2
V gene: TRBV29-1
D gene: .
clone size: .

CDR3 protein: CASPGDLNSPLHF
CDR3 DNA: TGCGCCAGCCCAGGGGATCTCAATTCACCCCTCCACTTT
J gene: TRBJ1-6
V gene: TRBV10-1
D gene: .
clone size: once

CDR3 protein: CASSRDRVGTGELFF
CDR3 DNA: TGTGCCAGTAGTAGGGACAGGGTGGGCACCGGGGAGCTGTTTTTT
J gene: TRBJ2-2
V gene: TRBV19
D gene: TRBD1
clone size: many

CDR3 protein: CASSSGQGLAKNIQYF
CDR3 DNA: TGCGCCAGCAGCTCGGGACAGGGGCTAGCCAAAAACATTCAGTACTTC
J gene: TRBJ2-4
V gene: TRBV5-1
D gene: TRBD1
clone size: .